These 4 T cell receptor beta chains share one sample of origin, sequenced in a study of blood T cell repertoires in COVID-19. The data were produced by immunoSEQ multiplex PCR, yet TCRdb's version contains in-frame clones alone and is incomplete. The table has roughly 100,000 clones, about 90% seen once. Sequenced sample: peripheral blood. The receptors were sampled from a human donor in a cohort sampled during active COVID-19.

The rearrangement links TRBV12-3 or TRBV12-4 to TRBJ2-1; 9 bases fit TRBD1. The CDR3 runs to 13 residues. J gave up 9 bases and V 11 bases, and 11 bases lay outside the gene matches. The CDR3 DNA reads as TGTGCCGACCGGGACAGGGAAGAGGGTGAGCAGTTCTTC. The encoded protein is CADRDREEGEQFF.

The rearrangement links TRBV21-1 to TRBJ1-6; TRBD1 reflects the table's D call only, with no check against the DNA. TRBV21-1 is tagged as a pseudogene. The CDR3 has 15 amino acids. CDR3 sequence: CASSKNRDRNSPLHF. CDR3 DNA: TGTGCCAGCAGCAAAAACAGGGATCGTAATTCACCCCTCCACTTT.

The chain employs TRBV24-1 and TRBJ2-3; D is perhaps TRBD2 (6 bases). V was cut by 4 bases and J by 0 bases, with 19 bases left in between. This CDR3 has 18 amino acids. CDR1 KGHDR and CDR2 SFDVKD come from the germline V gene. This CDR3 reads CATSDTIGPGLSTDTQYF. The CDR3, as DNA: TGTGCCACCAGTGACACCATCGGACCGGGACTGAGCACAGATACGCAGTATTTT.

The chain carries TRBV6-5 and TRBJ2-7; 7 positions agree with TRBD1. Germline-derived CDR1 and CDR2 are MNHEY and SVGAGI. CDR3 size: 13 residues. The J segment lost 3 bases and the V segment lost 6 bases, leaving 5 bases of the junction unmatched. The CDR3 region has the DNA TGTGCCAGCAGAAGGGACAGTCGCTACGAGCAGTACTTC. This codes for CASRRDSRYEQYF.